This record covers a single T cell receptor (beta chain). Its antigen is currently unknown. The sample is drawn from a study of cytomegalovirus exposure and HLA in healthy donors. Both 60 Vbeta primers and 13 Jbeta primers went into the PCR. Generated by immunoSEQ multiplex PCR, the TCRdb table keeps only in-frame clones and is missing some. This sample has about 120,000 clones; approximately 71% occur once, and the top ten carry over 2.5%. This CDR3 contains 13 residues. Per germline, CDR1 LNHNV and CDR2 YYDKDF (reference sequence). The junction had 4 bases not matched to a gene; V was cut back by 6 bases and J by 3 bases. Overall study findings and caveats: In a later analysis, a missense DCLRE1C variant was linked to TCR beta V- and J-gene trimming. It was shown in a later analysis that HLA-associated TCR beta chains were more clonally expanded than other, equally common chains. Some V segments, including TRBV6-2 and TRBV6-3, were excluded as indistinguishable. Presence/absence analyses rested on an assumption that sequencing depth was roughly uniform across donors.

Specimen: PBMCs. V is TRBV15 and J is TRBJ2-7, with 8 bases fitting TRBD2. This TCR was recovered from a woman aged 45-65 years in good health and CMV-seronegative. The CDR3 spells CATRLAGFYEQYF. CDR3 sequence (DNA): TGTGCCACCAGGTTAGCGGGATTCTACGAGCAGTACTTC.